These 30 T cell receptor beta chains share one sample of origin, sequenced in a study of tumor-infiltrating lymphocytes in primary liver carcinoma. Constant-region priming of 500 to 550 ng total RNA yielded TCR beta cDNA. Slightly modified ARM-PCR, run as three nested multiplex PCR rounds, produced the TCR beta libraries. For approximately 9 cycles apiece, the opening two PCR rounds ran with TRBV1-TRBV30 forward primers and a C-beta reverse primer. One entry per CDR3 protein results from TCRdb running MiXCR on the multiplex PCR reads. The sample lists about 320,000 distinct CDR3 sequences, less than 75% occurring once. Researchers drew blood RNA from unsorted whole blood and extracted germline DNA as well. The sample consisted of peripheral blood. The receptors were gathered from a man between 40 and 49 years old with primary liver carcinoma and hepatitis B virus infection.

With respect to this clonotype: At one of its ends the junction is not consistent with the germline gene, which may arise from a read error. The J gene is TRBJ1-1, the V gene TRBV11-2; D not resolved. Germline V gene sequence: CDR1 SGHAT, CDR2 FQNNGV. CDR3 length: 15 residues. DNA for the CDR3: TGTGCCAGCAACTTAGAAAGGACGGTGAACACTGAAGCTTTCTTT. Translating it yields CASNLERTVNTEAFF.

This clonotype was detected a few times. The V and J genes are TRBV19 and TRBJ2-2; no clear D gene. Trimming stripped 8 bases from V and 4 bases from J, with 5 bases between. This CDR3 has 11 residues. The germline V gene encodes CDR1 LNHDA and CDR2 SQIVND (reference sequence). CDR3: CASRLTGELFF. DNA of the CDR3: TGTGCCAGTCGCCTCACCGGGGAGCTGTTTTTT.

Regarding this clonotype: A junction boundary mismatches the germline segment, possibly from a read error. The rearrangement uses TRBV11-2 and TRBJ2-7; possible D gene TRBD1, 6 bases. The germline gives CDR1 SGHAT, CDR2 FQNNGV. CDR3 length: 14 residues. CDR3 protein: CASIHRAMGNEQYF. CDR3 DNA: TGCGCCAGCATCCACAGGGCCATGGGGAACGAGCAGTACTTC.

A note on this clonotype: At one end, the junction sequence differs from germline, possibly due to a read error. V and J are TRBV5-4 and TRBJ2-5; D is undetermined. The germline V gene has CDR1 SGHNT and CDR2 YYREEE (reference sequence). The CDR3 runs 13 residues. CDR3 coding DNA: TGTACCAGCAGCACTGCGGAACAAGAGACCCAGTACTTC. Translated: CTSSTAEQETQYF. The variable domain in full, with the rest retrieved from reference TRBV5-4 and TRBJ2-5, is ETGVTQSPTHLIKTRGQQVTLRCSSQSGHNTVSWYQQALGQGPQFIFQYYREEENGRGNFPPRFSGLQFPNYSSELNVNALELDDSALYLCTSSTAEQETQYFGPGTRLLVL.

The V call is TRBV5-1, the J call TRBJ1-1, with D perhaps matching TRBD1 (5 bases). The CDR3 sequence is 16 residues long. Per the germline V gene, CDR1 is SGHRS and CDR2 is YFSETQ. V shed 4 bases and J shed 11 bases, with 27 bases lying between them. CDR3 coding DNA: TGCGCCAGCAGCCGCGGGGGGGGAAGTGGTGGTCAGGAGGCTTTCTTT. It yields the protein CASSRGGGSGGQEAFF.

The V gene is TRBV4-2, the J gene TRBJ2-6; 7 bases map to TRBD1. The CDR3 contains 18 residues. J gave up 3 bases and V 2 bases, and 10 bases lay outside the gene matches. Germline assignment: CDR1 LGHNA and CDR2 YNFKEQ. The CDR3 DNA is TGTGCCAGCAGCCAACCGACAGGGTTTACATTTGGGGCCAACGTCCTGACTTTC. It translates to CASSQPTGFTFGANVLTF.

This sequence joins TRBV7-3 and TRBJ2-2, with 7 bases lining up with TRBD1. The germline gives CDR1 SGHTA, CDR2 FQGTGA. This CDR3 is 13 amino acids long. V shed 6 bases and J 7 bases; nucleotides not matched to a gene: 5. The chain's CDR3 is CASRETGNGELFF. Written as DNA, the CDR3 is TGTGCCAGCAGAGAGACAGGGAACGGGGAGCTGTTTTTT.

As to this clonotype: This may come from a read error, since a much larger clone is one base off. The V gene is TRBV6-2 or TRBV6-3, the J gene TRBJ1-1; D is ambiguous. The CDR3 loop spans 15 amino acids. Germline CDR1 reads MNHEY; CDR2 reads SVGEGT. Trimming left V 5 bases short and J 1 base short, with 14 bases between. Here the CDR3 reads CASSRPSLGNTEAFF. The CDR3, as DNA: TGTGCCAGCAGTCGACCCAGCCTGGGGAACACTGAAGCTTTCTTT.

With regard to this clonotype: One end of the junction varies from germline; a read error may be responsible. V is TRBV28 and J is TRBJ1-4, with 11 nucleotides matching TRBD1. The CDR3 sequence is 15 residues long. Per germline, CDR1 MDHEN and CDR2 SYDVKM. Here the CDR3 DNA reads TGTGCCGGCAGTAGAGGGACAGGGGGTAATGAAAAACTGTTTTTT. Residues: CAGSRGTGGNEKLFF.

About this clonotype: A much larger clone sits a single nucleotide away, making a read error possible. This chain's CDR3 is CTSSDGYSNQPQHF. In DNA form, the CDR3 reads TGTACCAGCAGTGACGGATATAGCAATCAGCCCCAGCATTTT. This chain joins TRBV6-1 and TRBJ1-5, with D uncertain. Germline CDR1 and CDR2: MNHNS and SASEGT. The CDR3 extends over 14 amino acids.

A remark on this clonotype: The CDR3 does not end in the conserved phenylalanine or tryptophan, so this is likely a read error. This sequence joins TRBV14 and TRBJ2-7, with 9 bases lining up with TRBD1. Germline CDR1 and CDR2: SGHDN and FVKESK. The CDR3 contains 15 residues. The CDR3 region has the DNA TGTGCCAACAGCCACAGACCGGGACAGGGCGGCGAGCAGTACTTA. Translated, it gives CANSHRPGQGGEQYL.

Points on this clonotype: A read error may explain this, as a much larger clone is one base away. V and J are TRBV4-1 and TRBJ2-7; D could derive from TRBD1 or TRBD2 (5 bases each). The CDR3 has 13 residues. Looked up from germline, CDR1 is MGHRA and CDR2 is YSYEKL. The CDR3 sequence: CANSQGTDYEQYF. Here the CDR3 DNA reads TGCGCCAACAGCCAAGGGACGGACTACGAGCAGTACTTC.

Of note for this clonotype: This may come from a read error, since a much larger clone is one base off. This chain connects TRBV5-5 to TRBJ2-5, with D possibly matching TRBD2 (6 bases). The CDR3 extends over 14 amino acids. CDR1 is SGHKS and CDR2 is YYEKEE in the germline V gene (reference sequence). V was shortened by 5 bases and J by 2 bases, with 13 bases between the two germline ends. The CDR3 region is CASSSGTVQETQYF. The CDR3 DNA reads as TGTGCCAGCAGTTCCGGGACTGTACAAGAGACCCAGTACTTC.

Worth noting for this clonotype: A much larger clonotype is one base distant, so this may be a read error. V gene TRBV6-2 or TRBV6-3 combines with J gene TRBJ2-7, with a possible D match to TRBD1 (6 bases). Germline V lookup: CDR1 MNHEY, CDR2 SVGEGT. The CDR3 loop spans 11 amino acids. The CDR3 reads CASRDSYEQHF. Here the CDR3 DNA reads TGTGCCAGCAGGGACAGCTACGAGCAGCACTTC.

This clonotype was seen a single time. J is TRBJ2-1 and V is TRBV11-2, with a tentative D call TRBD2 (6 bases). Germline CDR1 SGHAT, CDR2 FQNNGV. The CDR3 consists of 16 residues. Here the CDR3 DNA reads TGTGCTAGCGGCTTGCCCAAAGACCCGACGTACAATGAGCAGTTCTTC. This encodes CASGLPKDPTYNEQFF. Drawing the rest from reference TRBV11-2 and TRBJ2-1, the complete variable domain is EAGVAQSPRYKIIEKRQSVAFWCNPISGHATLYWYQQILGQGPKLLIQFQNNGVVDDSQLPKDRFSAERLKGVDSTLKIQPAKLEDSAVYLCASGLPKDPTYNEQFFGPGTRLTVL.

This clonotype showed up just once. A read error may explain this, as a much larger clone is one base away. This chain joins TRBV4-1 and TRBJ1-2; D is ambiguous. The length of the CDR3 is 14 residues. Germline CDR1 and CDR2: MGHRA and YSYEKL. The CDR3 sequence: CDSSQVEGNYGYTF. CDR3 in DNA: TGCGACAGCAGCCAAGTGGAGGGTAACTATGGCTACACCTTC.

Concerning this clonotype itself: The junction does not match germline at one end; this may be a read error. The rearrangement joins TRBV10-3 to TRBJ2-1, with D possibly TRBD2 on 5 matching bases. Per the germline V gene, CDR1 is ENHRY and CDR2 is SYGVKD. The CDR3 spans 16 residues. CDR3 nucleotide sequence: TGTGCCATCAGGGTGGGCGGGTCGAGCTCCTACTATGAGGAGTTCTTC. It translates to CAIRVGGSSSYYEEFF.

Comments on this clonotype: A clone one base away is much larger, so this may be a read error. The chain links TRBV4-1 to TRBJ1-6; 9 bases line up with TRBD1. CDR3 length: 16 residues. Germline CDR1 is MGHRA and CDR2 is YSYEKL. The CDR3 spells CAGSPGQGVYNSPLHF. CDR3 nucleotides: TGCGCCGGCAGCCCGGGACAGGGCGTCTATAATTCACCCCTCCACTTT.

A word on this clonotype: The junction departs from the called germline gene at one end, perhaps through a read error. The CDR3 bases are TGCAACGTTGAAGCCATTCCTAGCGAGAGGGATACGCAGTATTTT. Amino acids: CNVEAIPSERDTQYF. This chain links TRBV29-1 with TRBJ2-3, with D possibly being TRBD2 (6 bases). Looked up from germline, CDR1 is SQVTM and CDR2 is ANQGSEA. This CDR3 contains 15 residues.

Of note for this clonotype: With a much larger clone just one base away, this may be a read error. V is TRBV4-3 and J is TRBJ1-2; no clear D gene. The CDR3 contains 13 residues. Germline V gene data show CDR1 as LGHNA and CDR2 as YSLEER. DNA for the CDR3: TGCGCCAGCACCCAAGATCTCTCGGATGGCTACACCTTC. This sequence encodes CASTQDLSDGYTF.

Of note for this clonotype: It may be a read error: a sequence one base away is much more abundant. The chain uses TRBV30 and TRBJ2-1; 10 bases line up with TRBD1. The CDR3 loop spans 13 amino acids. The trim removed 5 bases at V and 5 bases at J, leaving 3 bases unmatched. CDR1 is GTSNPN and CDR2 is SVGIG in the germline V gene (reference sequence). The CDR3 region has the DNA TGTGCCTGGGTGGACAGGGGGAACAATGAGCAGTTCTTC. It translates to CAWVDRGNNEQFF.

As for this clonotype: One base away lies a much larger clone, so this may be a sequencing read error. The chain combines TRBV12-3 or TRBV12-4 with TRBJ2-3; tentatively, D is TRBD1 (5 bases). The CDR3 is 14 amino acids. CDR3 amino acids: CATSSNRLTDTQYF. The DNA of the CDR3 is TGTGCCACCAGTTCGAACAGGTTAACAGATACGCAGTATTTT.

This sequence joins TRBV7-9 and TRBJ2-1, with TRBD2 matching 7 bases. J gave up 9 bases and V 6 bases, and 8 bases lay outside the gene matches. The CDR3 runs 13 residues. Germline values: CDR1 SEHNR, CDR2 FQNEAQ (reference sequence). CDR3 sequence reads: CASRRGSRGEQFF. As DNA, the CDR3 is TGTGCCAGCAGGCGCGGGAGTAGGGGTGAGCAGTTCTTC.

This clonotype appeared a single time. J is TRBJ1-4 and V is TRBV6-2 or TRBV6-3, with D possibly matching TRBD1 (5 bases). Germline V gene sequence: CDR1 MNHEY, CDR2 SVGEGT. The CDR3 loop spans 15 amino acids. The V and J ends lost 9 bases and 10 bases respectively, with 24 bases between them. CDR3 in amino acids: CASRELRDGDGKLFF. The CDR3 DNA is TGTGCCAGTAGAGAACTCCGGGACGGTGATGGAAAACTGTTTTTT.

V and J are TRBV7-8 and TRBJ2-7; D gene ambiguous. The CDR3 has 14 amino acids. Germline CDR1 reads SGHVS; CDR2 reads FQNEAQ. Deletions cut 5 bases from V and 7 bases from J, with 18 bases between. CDR3: CASSPHGGHDEQYF. The CDR3 region has the DNA TGTGCCAGCAGCCCTCACGGTGGCCACGATGAGCAGTACTTC.

On this clonotype: One base away lies a much larger clone, so this may be a sequencing read error. It is likely a read error, because the conserved phenylalanine at the end of the CDR3 is missing. The rearrangement links TRBV29-1 to TRBJ1-6, with D perhaps matching TRBD1 (5 bases). Germline V gives CDR1 SQVTM, CDR2 ANQGSEA. Trimming took 6 bases from V and 1 from J, leaving 7 bases between them. The length of the CDR3 is 13 residues. The CDR3 bases are TGCAGCGTCAGGGAATCCTATAATTCACCCCTCCACTTA. It is translated as CSVRESYNSPLHL.

The chain carries TRBV29-1 and TRBJ1-1; D is uncertain. This CDR3 is built from 13 residues. Germline V gene lookup returns CDR1 SQVTM and CDR2 ANQGSEA. The germline V and J ends were trimmed by 4 bases and 4 bases, with 13 bases remaining between them. As DNA, the CDR3 is TGCAGCGTTGTTAACAGCCCGAGCACTGAAGCTTTCTTT. Amino acid sequence: CSVVNSPSTEAFF. Filled out from reference TRBV29-1 and TRBJ1-1, the complete variable domain reads SAVISQKPSRDICQRGTSLTIQCQVDSQVTMMFWYRQQPGQSLTLIATANQGSEATYESGFVIDKFPISRPNLTFSTLTVSNMSPEDSSIYLCSVVNSPSTEAFFGQGTRLTVV.

In the case of this clonotype: The junction shows a germline mismatch at one end, possibly a read error. The gene calls are TRBV29-1 and TRBJ2-3; D is undetermined. The CDR3 consists of 17 residues. The germline V gene encodes CDR1 SQVTM and CDR2 ANQGSEA. The DNA of the CDR3 is TGCGGCGTTCGTCCGTCTCCAGAGGTGGGTTCGACAGATACGCAGTATTTT. Its protein is CGVRPSPEVGSTDTQYF.

This chain's CDR3 is CATNAGETQYF. The CDR3 nucleotides are TGTGCCACCAATGCTGGAGAGACCCAGTACTTC. The V and J genes are TRBV24-1 and TRBJ2-5; D remains unclear. The ends were cut back, 8 bases at V and 4 bases at J, with 7 bases in the middle. This CDR3 is 11 amino acids long. The V gene's germline CDR1 is KGHDR and CDR2 SFDVKD.

As for this clonotype: It is unclear where the CDR3 begins or ends on the DNA, so no DNA is shown, and the CDR3 is as TCRdb lists it. This chain's CDR3 is CANSQVASGNGDTQCF. The chain uses TRBV4-1 and TRBJ2-3; the table's TRBD2 call for D was not verified on the DNA. The V gene's germline CDR1 is MGHRA and CDR2 YSYEKL. The CDR3 spans 16 amino acids, including both terminal residues.